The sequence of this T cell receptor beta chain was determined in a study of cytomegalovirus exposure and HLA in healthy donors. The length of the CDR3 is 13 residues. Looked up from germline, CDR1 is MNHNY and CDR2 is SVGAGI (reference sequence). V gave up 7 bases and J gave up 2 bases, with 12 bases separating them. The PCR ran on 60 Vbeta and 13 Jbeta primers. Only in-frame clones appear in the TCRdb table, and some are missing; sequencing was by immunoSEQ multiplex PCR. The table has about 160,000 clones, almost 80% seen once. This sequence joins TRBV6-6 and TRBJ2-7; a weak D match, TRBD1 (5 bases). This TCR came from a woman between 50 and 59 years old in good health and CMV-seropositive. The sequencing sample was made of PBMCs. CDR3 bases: TGTGCCAGCATCGGACAAACAACCTACGAGCAGTACTTC. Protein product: CASIGQTTYEQYF.